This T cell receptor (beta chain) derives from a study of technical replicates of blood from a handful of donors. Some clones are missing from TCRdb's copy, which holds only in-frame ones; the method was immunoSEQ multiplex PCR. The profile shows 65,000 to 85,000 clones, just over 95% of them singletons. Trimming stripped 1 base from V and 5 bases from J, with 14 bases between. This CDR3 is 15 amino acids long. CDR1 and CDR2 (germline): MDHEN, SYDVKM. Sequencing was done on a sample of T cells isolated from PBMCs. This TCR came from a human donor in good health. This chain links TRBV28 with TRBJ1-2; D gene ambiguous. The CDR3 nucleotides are TGTGCCAGCAGTTTATCTAAGGGAGGCCGATATGGCTACACCTTC. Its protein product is CASSLSKGGRYGYTF.